These T cell receptor beta chains were read from a single sample in a study of cytomegalovirus exposure and HLA in healthy donors. The assay was immunoSEQ multiplex PCR, and TCRdb's table has in-frame clones only and misses some. The table records some 130,000 clones, over 60% of them present only once. The sequencing sample was made of PBMCs. The receptors were gathered from a man aged 35 to 55 in good health and CMV-seronegative. Both conserved end residues are part of each CDR3. The D gene is left open where the match is weak. The listing skips clone size in some rows; elsewhere it reads once, few, many or a size class.

J gene: TRBJ2-3
clone size: .
D gene: TRBD2
V gene: TRBV2
CDR3 length: 16
CDR3 protein: CASSALQLAKTDTQYF
CDR3 DNA: TGTGCCAGCAGCGCCTTGCAACTAGCGAAGACAGATACGCAGTATTTT

J gene: TRBJ2-7
clone size: .
D gene: TRBD2
V gene: TRBV18
CDR3 length: 16
CDR3 protein: CASSPPGLSGGYEQYF
CDR3 DNA: TGTGCCAGCTCACCACCGGGTCTTAGCGGGGGTTACGAGCAGTACTTC

J gene: TRBJ1-5
clone size: .
D gene: TRBD1
V gene: TRBV2
CDR3 length: 15
CDR3 protein: CASSQQGDSNQPQHF
CDR3 DNA: TGTGCCAGCAGTCAACAGGGGGATAGCAATCAGCCCCAGCATTTT

J gene: TRBJ1-2
clone size: medium-sized
D gene: TRBD1
V gene: TRBV6-5
CDR3 length: 14
CDR3 protein: CASSMTGGDYGYTF
CDR3 DNA: TGTGCCAGCAGTATGACAGGGGGAGACTATGGCTACACCTTC

J gene: TRBJ2-1
clone size: .
D gene: .
V gene: TRBV6-1
CDR3 length: 16
CDR3 protein: CASSEGPRNSPAEQFF
CDR3 DNA: TGTGCCAGCAGTGAAGGGCCCCGGAATAGCCCTGCTGAGCAGTTCTTC

J gene: TRBJ1-5
clone size: .
D gene: .
V gene: TRBV7-2
CDR3 length: 17
CDR3 protein: CASSRPPGQVSNQPQHF
CDR3 DNA: TGTGCCAGCAGCCGACCCCCGGGACAAGTAAGCAATCAGCCCCAGCATTTT

J gene: TRBJ2-7
clone size: .
D gene: TRBD2
V gene: TRBV27
CDR3 length: 13
CDR3 protein: CASGLAETYEQYF
CDR3 DNA: TGTGCCAGCGGACTAGCGGAGACCTACGAGCAGTACTTC

J gene: TRBJ1-3
clone size: .
D gene: TRBD1
V gene: TRBV5-1
CDR3 length: 16
CDR3 protein: CASSPGTGFSGNTIYF
CDR3 DNA: TGCGCCAGCAGCCCGGGGACAGGGTTCTCCGGAAACACCATATATTTT

J gene: TRBJ2-5
clone size: .
D gene: TRBD2
V gene: TRBV7-2
CDR3 length: 12
CDR3 protein: CASSPREGRLYF
CDR3 DNA: TGTGCCAGCAGCCCGAGGGAGGGGAGATTGTACTTC

J gene: TRBJ1-2
clone size: .
D gene: .
V gene: TRBV18
CDR3 length: 15
CDR3 protein: CASSPRSGVDYGYTF
CDR3 DNA: TGTGCCAGCTCACCACGCTCGGGGGTGGACTATGGCTACACCTTC

J gene: TRBJ1-1
clone size: .
D gene: TRBD1
V gene: TRBV7-2
CDR3 length: 13
CDR3 protein: CASSSDRATEAFF
CDR3 DNA: TGTGCCAGCAGCTCCGACAGGGCTACTGAAGCTTTCTTT

J gene: TRBJ2-3
clone size: .
D gene: TRBD2
V gene: TRBV12-5
CDR3 length: 15
CDR3 protein: CASGLGLAGEDTQYF
CDR3 DNA: TGTGCTAGTGGTTTGGGACTAGCGGGGGAAGATACGCAGTATTTT

J gene: TRBJ2-1
clone size: .
D gene: TRBD2
V gene: TRBV28
CDR3 length: 18
CDR3 protein: CASSLPLAGGSLYNEQFF
CDR3 DNA: TGTGCCAGCAGCTTACCCCTAGCGGGAGGTTCCCTATACAATGAGCAGTTCTTC

J gene: TRBJ2-3
clone size: .
D gene: TRBD2
V gene: TRBV10-3
CDR3 length: 13
CDR3 protein: CAIRAGGPDTQYF
CDR3 DNA: TGTGCCATCAGGGCGGGGGGGCCAGATACGCAGTATTTT

J gene: TRBJ2-7
clone size: .
D gene: .
V gene: TRBV7-9
CDR3 length: 12
CDR3 protein: CASSFVQGEQYF
CDR3 DNA: TGTGCCAGCAGCTTTGTACAGGGCGAGCAGTACTTC

J gene: TRBJ1-4
clone size: .
D gene: TRBD1
V gene: TRBV5-1
CDR3 length: 17
CDR3 protein: CASSLGDRGLTNEKLFF
CDR3 DNA: TGCGCCAGCAGCTTGGGGGACAGGGGGTTGACTAATGAAAAACTGTTTTTT

J gene: TRBJ2-1
clone size: .
D gene: TRBD2
V gene: TRBV19
CDR3 length: 16
CDR3 protein: CASSIAQAGLYNEQFF
CDR3 DNA: TGTGCCAGTAGTATAGCCCAAGCGGGATTGTACAATGAGCAGTTCTTC

J gene: TRBJ1-5
clone size: .
D gene: .
V gene: TRBV6-5
CDR3 length: 13
CDR3 protein: CASSSLAQQPQHF
CDR3 DNA: TGTGCCAGCAGTTCCCTTGCTCAGCAGCCCCAGCATTTT

J gene: TRBJ2-7
clone size: .
D gene: .
V gene: TRBV7-9
CDR3 length: 14
CDR3 protein: CASSPGQSSYEQYF
CDR3 DNA: TGTGCCAGCAGCCCCGGACAGAGCTCCTACGAGCAGTACTTC

J gene: TRBJ2-7
clone size: once
D gene: TRBD2
V gene: TRBV11-2
CDR3 length: 15
CDR3 protein: CASGGGRASGYEQYF
CDR3 DNA: TGTGCCAGCGGGGGCGGGAGGGCCAGTGGGTACGAGCAGTACTTC

J gene: TRBJ1-1
clone size: medium-sized
D gene: .
V gene: TRBV12-5
CDR3 length: 13
CDR3 protein: CASGLEANTEAFF
CDR3 DNA: TGTGCTAGTGGTTTGGAAGCGAACACTGAAGCTTTCTTT

J gene: TRBJ2-3
clone size: .
D gene: TRBD1
V gene: TRBV7-3
CDR3 length: 18
CDR3 protein: CASSSRGSSGTGVGTQYF
CDR3 DNA: TGTGCCAGCAGCTCCCGAGGGAGCTCCGGGACAGGGGTAGGCACGCAGTATTTT

J gene: TRBJ2-7
clone size: .
D gene: .
V gene: TRBV19
CDR3 length: 15
CDR3 protein: CASSRPAGNSYEQYF
CDR3 DNA: TGTGCCAGTAGTAGACCCGCGGGAAACTCCTACGAGCAGTACTTC

J gene: TRBJ1-1
clone size: .
D gene: TRBD1
V gene: TRBV15
CDR3 length: 14
CDR3 protein: CATSETGGLAEAFF
CDR3 DNA: TGTGCCACCAGCGAGACAGGGGGATTGGCTGAAGCTTTCTTT

J gene: TRBJ2-4
clone size: .
D gene: .
V gene: TRBV5-8
CDR3 length: 9
CDR3 protein: CASSPTLSF
CDR3 DNA: TGTGCCAGCAGCCCAACGCTTAGCTTC

J gene: TRBJ2-1
clone size: .
D gene: TRBD2
V gene: TRBV6-5
CDR3 length: 14
CDR3 protein: CASSPWSGGNEQFF
CDR3 DNA: TGTGCCAGCAGCCCCTGGAGCGGGGGAAATGAGCAGTTCTTC

J gene: TRBJ1-2
clone size: once
D gene: TRBD1
V gene: TRBV4-1
CDR3 length: 15
CDR3 protein: CASSSGTDEAYGYTF
CDR3 DNA: TGCGCCAGCAGCTCGGGGACAGACGAAGCATATGGCTACACCTTC

J gene: TRBJ1-1
clone size: once
D gene: .
V gene: TRBV6-5
CDR3 length: 16
CDR3 protein: CASSYSRRDWNTEAFF
CDR3 DNA: TGTGCCAGCAGTTACTCGAGGCGGGACTGGAACACTGAAGCTTTCTTT

J gene: TRBJ2-2
clone size: .
D gene: .
V gene: TRBV19
CDR3 length: 19
CDR3 protein: CASSDAQYGTFGNTGELFF
CDR3 DNA: TGTGCCAGTAGTGACGCTCAATACGGGACATTTGGGAACACCGGGGAGCTGTTTTTT

J gene: TRBJ2-7
clone size: .
D gene: TRBD2
V gene: TRBV5-6
CDR3 length: 14
CDR3 protein: CASTKGTSLYEQYF
CDR3 DNA: TGTGCCAGCACCAAAGGGACTAGCTTGTACGAGCAGTACTTC

J gene: TRBJ1-2
clone size: .
D gene: TRBD1
V gene: TRBV27
CDR3 length: 15
CDR3 protein: CASSPQGAPNYGYTF
CDR3 DNA: TGTGCCAGCAGTCCACAGGGGGCGCCTAACTATGGCTACACCTTC

J gene: TRBJ2-3
clone size: .
D gene: TRBD2
V gene: TRBV19
CDR3 length: 16
CDR3 protein: CASTATSGRLSDTQYF
CDR3 DNA: TGTGCCAGTACCGCGACTAGCGGGAGGTTGTCAGATACGCAGTATTTT

J gene: TRBJ1-1
clone size: .
D gene: .
V gene: TRBV5-6
CDR3 length: 13
CDR3 protein: CASSWDTGTEAFF
CDR3 DNA: TGTGCCAGCAGCTGGGACACGGGGACTGAAGCTTTCTTT

J gene: TRBJ1-1
clone size: .
D gene: TRBD1
V gene: TRBV25-1
CDR3 length: 14
CDR3 protein: CASSARGTGTEAFF
CDR3 DNA: TGTGCCAGCAGTGCCCGAGGGACAGGCACTGAAGCTTTCTTT

J gene: TRBJ2-5
clone size: .
D gene: .
V gene: TRBV11-3
CDR3 length: 13
CDR3 protein: CASRSPGLRAQYF
CDR3 DNA: TGTGCCAGCAGGTCCCCGGGACTGCGTGCCCAGTACTTC

J gene: TRBJ1-1
clone size: once
D gene: TRBD1
V gene: TRBV5-1
CDR3 length: 14
CDR3 protein: CASSAGTANTEAFF
CDR3 DNA: TGCGCCAGCAGCGCCGGGACAGCGAACACTGAAGCTTTCTTT

J gene: TRBJ2-5
clone size: few
D gene: TRBD2
V gene: TRBV4-2
CDR3 length: 16
CDR3 protein: CASSQGMGLAGETQYF
CDR3 DNA: TGTGCCAGCAGCCAAGGTATGGGACTAGCGGGAGAGACCCAGTACTTC

J gene: TRBJ1-2
clone size: .
D gene: .
V gene: TRBV18
CDR3 length: 16
CDR3 protein: CASSPRRTGGNYGYTF
CDR3 DNA: TGTGCCAGCTCACCACGTCGAACGGGGGGAAACTATGGCTACACCTTC

J gene: TRBJ1-1
clone size: .
D gene: .
V gene: TRBV18
CDR3 length: 13
CDR3 protein: CASSPAGDTEAFF
CDR3 DNA: TGTGCCAGCTCACCAGCAGGGGACACTGAAGCTTTCTTT

J gene: TRBJ1-1
clone size: once
D gene: TRBD1
V gene: TRBV4-3
CDR3 length: 15
CDR3 protein: CASRRRRTGDTEAFF
CDR3 DNA: TGCGCCAGCAGACGCCGACGGACAGGGGACACTGAAGCTTTCTTT

J gene: TRBJ1-3
clone size: .
D gene: .
V gene: TRBV6-6
CDR3 length: 16
CDR3 protein: CATTRTADISGNTIYF
CDR3 DNA: TGTGCCACCACGAGGACAGCCGACATCTCTGGAAACACCATATATTTT

J gene: TRBJ1-2
clone size: few
D gene: .
V gene: TRBV29-1
CDR3 length: 13
CDR3 protein: CSVAQGANYGYTF
CDR3 DNA: TGCAGCGTTGCGCAGGGCGCTAACTATGGCTACACCTTC

J gene: TRBJ1-2
clone size: .
D gene: .
V gene: TRBV5-1
CDR3 length: 15
CDR3 protein: CASSLATGRGHGYTF
CDR3 DNA: TGCGCCAGCAGCTTGGCCACGGGTAGGGGCCATGGCTACACCTTC

J gene: TRBJ2-6
clone size: .
D gene: .
V gene: TRBV7-8
CDR3 length: 15
CDR3 protein: CASSIEGSGANVLTF
CDR3 DNA: TGTGCCAGCAGTATCGAGGGATCTGGGGCCAACGTCCTGACTTTC

J gene: TRBJ2-2
clone size: .
D gene: .
V gene: TRBV5-1
CDR3 length: 14
CDR3 protein: CASSSGSGTGELFF
CDR3 DNA: TGCGCCAGCAGCTCCGGGAGCGGGACCGGGGAGCTGTTTTTT

J gene: TRBJ2-3
clone size: .
D gene: TRBD2
V gene: TRBV29-1
CDR3 length: 15
CDR3 protein: CSVPPRAGGRLVQYF
CDR3 DNA: TGCAGCGTCCCCCCTAGGGCGGGAGGACGCTTGGTGCAGTATTTT

J gene: TRBJ2-3
clone size: .
D gene: TRBD1
V gene: TRBV5-5
CDR3 length: 17
CDR3 protein: CASSRLAGQGVVDTQYF
CDR3 DNA: TGTGCCAGCAGCCGCCTTGCCGGACAGGGGGTTGTAGATACGCAGTATTTT

J gene: TRBJ2-3
clone size: .
D gene: TRBD2
V gene: TRBV11-3
CDR3 length: 14
CDR3 protein: CASSGTSGTDTQYF
CDR3 DNA: TGTGCCAGCAGTGGGACTAGCGGCACAGATACGCAGTATTTT

J gene: TRBJ2-5
clone size: .
D gene: .
V gene: TRBV11-2
CDR3 length: 13
CDR3 protein: CASSSGLQETQYF
CDR3 DNA: TGTGCCAGCAGCTCGGGACTTCAAGAGACCCAGTACTTC

J gene: TRBJ1-5
clone size: .
D gene: TRBD1
V gene: TRBV28
CDR3 length: 13
CDR3 protein: CASSLDREQPQHF
CDR3 DNA: TGTGCCAGCAGTTTAGACAGGGAACAGCCCCAGCATTTT

J gene: TRBJ1-5
clone size: .
D gene: TRBD1
V gene: TRBV5-8
CDR3 length: 18
CDR3 protein: CASSASGTGGYSNQPQHF
CDR3 DNA: TGTGCCAGCAGCGCGTCCGGGACAGGGGGCTATAGCAATCAGCCCCAGCATTTT

J gene: TRBJ2-3
clone size: .
D gene: TRBD1
V gene: TRBV7-3
CDR3 length: 14
CDR3 protein: CASSPDRGEDTQYF
CDR3 DNA: TGTGCCAGCAGCCCCGACAGGGGAGAAGATACGCAGTATTTT

J gene: TRBJ2-7
clone size: .
D gene: TRBD2
V gene: TRBV4-1
CDR3 length: 15
CDR3 protein: CASSLRTSVSYEQYF
CDR3 DNA: TGCGCCAGCAGCCTCCGGACTAGCGTCTCCTACGAGCAGTACTTC